This paragraph covers one TCR beta chain sequence. Its antigen remains undetermined. No quality values exist for individual bases; no much larger clone is one base distant. CDR1 and CDR2 were assigned from the germline V gene as MDHEN and SYDVKM. Trimming removed 5 bases from V and 2 bases from J; the gene matches leave 11 bases unexplained. Counted from cysteine to phenylalanine, this CDR3 has 16 amino acids. The retained sequence is limited to the CDR3, 48 bases, with the frame set at the first base. Library prep was done by the immunoSEQ multiplex PCR assay. A mixture of 60 forward primers for TCR Vbeta segments and 13 reverse primers for TCR Jbeta segments was used in the multiplex PCR. The CDR3 region of rearranged TCR beta genes was amplified from genomic DNA by a multiplex PCR assay. On the Illumina HiSeq System, the amplified TCR beta libraries were sequenced as 87-base-pair reads. On the authors' methods: A later analysis tallied some 79 million unique TCR beta chains across the roughly 610 repertoires, and about 10 million of those chains were shared by two or more donors. Raw reads were error-corrected and collapsed into unique sequences by a nearest-neighbor algorithm in which closely related sequences were merged to remove PCR and sequencing errors. CDR3 sequences were aligned to IMGT reference sequences to assign V, D and J gene segments. Each retained sequence needed at least a six-nucleotide match to both a V gene segment and a J gene segment. Rearrangements were called productive when the CDR3 lacked stop codons and stayed in frame with V and J; all others were non-productive. CDR3 was defined by IMGT convention, running from the second conserved V-encoded cysteine to the conserved J-encoded phenylalanine. In an earlier analysis of just under 600 of the donors, sequences lacking an unambiguous match to a single V gene segment were excluded. In an earlier analysis of approximately 590 of the donors, V segments were called functional above 56.7% productive rearrangements and were called segregating when the between-donor standard deviation exceeded 5%. To diagnose cytomegalovirus status from the catalog of TCR beta chain sequences, a statistical classification framework was built. V and J gene assignment, in a later analysis, came from comparing TCR nucleotide sequences with IMGT/GENE-DB human TR gene sequences. In a later analysis, CDR3 sequences and most-parsimonious VDJ recombination scenarios were assigned using the TCRdist pipeline. A later analysis defined each TCR beta chain by its CDR3 amino acid sequence plus V-gene family, and excluded reads lacking a unique V-gene family. A later analysis removed 600 or so highly shared, low-generation-probability nucleotide sequences to deal with suspected cross-contamination and a sequencing artifact. In a later analysis, a clonal expansion index was calculated for each public chain from normalized within-repertoire ranks of inferred template counts. In a later analysis, generation probabilities were computed using a VDJ recombination model fitted to out-of-frame rearrangements, and the results were checked against IGoR. In a later analysis, hypergeometric tests were used to score TCR-TCR, TCR-HLA and TCR-CMV co-occurrence, with a repertoire-size bias correction applied to TCR pairs. A later analysis estimated false discovery rates by permuting HLA or CMV assignments 20 times. In a later analysis, co-occurring TCRs were grouped with DBSCAN, and TCRdist sequence similarity was added when clustering was performed within HLA-allele-positive subsets. Repertoires with fewer than 30,000 or more than 120,000 public chains were left out of co-occurrence clustering, as were four to six repertoires with anomalous nucleotide sharing. TCRdb carries this immuneACCESS record with in-frame sequences only. Its versions omit some clonotypes, under half of them owing to an unresolved V gene in the studies checked, with the rest unexplained. V and J calls and clone size come straight from that table; D and trimming were deduced from the DNA. For this sample there are over 250,000 clones; roughly 90% appear just once. The top ten clones comprise around 4% of the sample.

The data were obtained in a study of cytomegalovirus exposure and HLA in healthy donors (TCRdb year 2017). Context from the whole study: In an earlier analysis of approximately 500 of the donors, 276 Gb of sequence data and some 100 million unique TCR beta sequences from roughly 180 million T cells were reported. Roughly 300 gigabases of sequencing data and around 87 million unique TCR sequences were included in an early release covering under 650 HLA-typed donors. Of the 300 to 450 genotyped donors, roughly 80% fell in the genetic ancestry cluster associated with self-reported Caucasian donors. The study aimed to test whether signatures of past pathogen exposure could be identified by cataloging public T cell receptors. The T cell repertoires of some 670 subjects were profiled by immunosequencing and related to cytomegalovirus serostatus. A separate validation cohort of approximately 130 different subjects was used in addition to the roughly 700-subject first cohort. To predict cytomegalovirus infection status, the study combined high-throughput TCR immunosequencing, statistical association of individual TCRs with disease status, and machine learning. To study patterns of TCR occurrence, a later analysis re-analyzed previously published TCR beta repertoires from 550 to 800 donors and added high-resolution HLA genotyping. In the later analysis, no new phenotypic data were used to find candidate immune exposures; instead, reliance was placed on TCR beta sequences and their occurrence across donors. To decide whether each TCR beta V gene segment behaved as functional or pseudogenic, an earlier analysis of some 600 of the donors relied on high-throughput TCR beta sequencing. Donor age, sex, ethnicity and CMV serostatus were compiled together with the repertoire data. A later genetic analysis used genome-wide SNP genotypes for 398 of the 666 donors, treating that subset as a discovery cohort. Every repertoire in the discovery cohort had been generated on one and the same sequencing platform. Both class I and class II loci were covered by HLA typing, at four-digit resolution. Typing coverage differed by locus: A, B, C, DRB1 and DQB1 were typed in about 629-640 donors, DQA1 in about 550, DPA1 in some 570, and DPB1 in just under 490. Roughly five DR-DQ haplotypes were handled as single units for association and clustering because linkage in the cohort was strong. Among under 450 genotyped donors of the cohort, an average of roughly 240,000 unique TCR beta nucleotide sequences were sequenced per donor, 15% to 20% of them non-productive.

Results the study describes overall, beyond this receptor: Around 16 rarely observed V segments, including chromosome 9 orphons, were excluded from the earlier analysis of some 590 of the donors because counts were too low. In a later genetic analysis, fewer N-insertions in productive TCRs were reported among donors in an Asian-associated ancestry cluster than the approximately 670-donor mean. The 87-base-pair reads could not distinguish some IMGT-functional V segments, including TRBV6-2 and TRBV6-3, so those segments were excluded. In a later analysis, the rate of TCR association differed among HLA loci, with DRB1 alleles having the most associated TCRs and HLA-C alleles having the fewest. Specific HLA alleles were associated with 15,000 to 20,000 TCR beta sequences at a false discovery rate of 0.05 in a later analysis. A cluster of highly shared sequence variants was judged likely to represent a technical artifact of the sequencing pipeline. In a later genetic analysis, a missense DCLRE1C variant was associated with V-gene and J-gene trimming of TCR beta chains, and the association was replicated in an independent cohort. The presence/absence analyses assumed that sequencing depth was roughly uniform across donors, and that assumption may not be true. In a later analysis, HLA-associated TCR beta chains showed more clonal expansion and lower generation probabilities than non-associated chains that were equally common. Because HLA typing was missing for some donors at each locus, association tests included only the typed subset. An earlier analysis of 587 of the donors showed that most TCR beta V segments appeared in productive rearrangements either about 87% or about 30% of the time, which broadly matched IMGT annotations. A further reported finding was that TCR beta sequences accurately predicted the HLA-A and HLA-B alleles for most subjects in the first cohort. Correlated functional status among segregating V segments might be attributable to linkage disequilibrium, but an unknown experimental factor could not be ruled out. The study listed 150 to 200 TCR beta chains as associated with cytomegalovirus. Most TCR sequences were seen in very few donors, while some public TCRs were found in many individuals. Three of the identified cytomegalovirus-associated TCR beta chains were confirmed in vitro to be specific for cytomegalovirus antigens. Several of the top co-occurrence clusters appeared to be linked to parvovirus B19, influenza, CMV and Epstein-Barr virus, according to a later analysis. CMV serostatus was the only immune exposure information available for the cohort. The authors suggested that the approach could potentially be extended to other disease states and immunological phenotypes. Most CMV-associated TCR beta chains appeared to be HLA-restricted in a later analysis, and the HLA associations seemed to be driven largely by CMV exposure. In this cohort, only TCR beta chains were sequenced, and detectable features were limited by the absence of alpha or paired-chain data. Strong co-occurrence of HLA alleles, especially DR and DQ, made assigning TCR associations to individual alleles difficult. The classifier was reported to diagnose cytomegalovirus status with high specificity and sensitivity in both the original cohort and the validation cohort.

The cohort consisted of hundreds of healthy bone marrow donors. Cohort members were all nominally healthy when sampled, although unrecorded immune exposures were likely present. The donor tested CMV seropositive and was one of the 289 seropositive cohort members. Every donor gave a peripheral blood sample, and the peripheral blood mononuclear cells from that sample were used for TCR beta sequencing. Genomic DNA was extracted from the blood cell samples with the Qiagen DNeasy Blood Extraction Kit. The chain joins TRBV28 to TRBJ2-5, with 7 bases aligning to TRBD1. The TCR sequence derives from a man aged 35 to 55 in good health and CMV-seropositive. Sequences were obtained from PBMCs. At the DNA level, the sequence is TGTGCCAGCAGTCGTGCCGGGACAGCAACTCAAGAGACCCAGTACTTC. Translated, it gives CASSRAGTATQETQYF.